This entry is about one T cell receptor beta chain. These data come from a study of CD8 T cells in Susac syndrome. RNA totalling roughly 0.5 to 1 ug underwent reverse transcription with random hexamers. MiXCR, run by TCRdb on the immunoSEQ multiplex PCR reads, gives a single entry per CDR3 protein. The sample carries more than 55,000 distinct CDR3 sequences, over 90% recorded once. Germline CDR1 and CDR2: GTSNPN and SVGIG (reference sequence). The CDR3 consists of 13 residues. V lost 2 bases to trimming and J lost 1 base, with 6 bases between them. Sequenced: CD4+ T cells from PBMCs. The chain is built from TRBV30 and TRBJ1-5; weak D call: TRBD1 (5 bases). The clonotype was recovered from a human donor with multiple sclerosis. CDR3 loop: CAWSRGSNQPQHF. As DNA, the CDR3 is TGTGCCTGGAGTCGGGGCAGCAATCAGCCCCAGCATTTT.